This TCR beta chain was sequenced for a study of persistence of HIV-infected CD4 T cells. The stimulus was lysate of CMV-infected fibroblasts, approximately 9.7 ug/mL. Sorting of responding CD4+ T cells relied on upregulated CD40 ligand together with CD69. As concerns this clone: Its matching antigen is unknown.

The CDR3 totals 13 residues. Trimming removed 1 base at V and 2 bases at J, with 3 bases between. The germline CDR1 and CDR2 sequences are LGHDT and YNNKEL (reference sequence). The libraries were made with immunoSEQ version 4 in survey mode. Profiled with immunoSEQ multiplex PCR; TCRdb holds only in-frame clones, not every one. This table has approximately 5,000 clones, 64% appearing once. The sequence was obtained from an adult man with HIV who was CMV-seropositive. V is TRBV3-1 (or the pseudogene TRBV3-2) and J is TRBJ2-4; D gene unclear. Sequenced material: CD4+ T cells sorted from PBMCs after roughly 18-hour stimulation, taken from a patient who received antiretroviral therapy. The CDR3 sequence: CASSQGTKNIQYF. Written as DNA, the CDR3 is TGTGCCAGCAGCCAAGGGACCAAAAACATTCAGTACTTC.